This T cell receptor (beta chain) was observed in a study of blood T cell repertoires in COVID-19. Study at large: Both acute and convalescent COVID-19 samples were obtained from the United States, Italy and Spain.

With 3 bases removed from V and 6 bases from J, the gap between germline ends came to 12 bases. The CDR3 loop spans 13 amino acids. As handled by the study authors: Reference gene primer amplification gave nucleated cell count estimates. Libraries were prepared by immunoSEQ multiplex PCR; TCRdb keeps only in-frame clonotypes and omits some of them. Clone size and the V and J calls come from that table; the DNA yielded D and trimming. The sample yields 150,000 to 200,000 clones, around 90% seen once. This sequence originates from a man younger than 35 with acute or convalescent COVID-19. Specimen: peripheral blood. The V call is TRBV12-3 or TRBV12-4, the J call TRBJ2-7; D gene uncertain. CDR3 region: CASSFSYSGEQYF. CDR3 DNA: TGTGCCAGCAGTTTTTCCTACTCCGGCGAGCAGTACTTC.